This record looks at one T cell receptor (beta chain) sequence and its context. The source of the sample is a study of blood T cell repertoires in COVID-19. Whole-study context: Acute-phase and convalescent COVID-19 samples originated in the United States, Italy and Spain. From T cells, B-cell-depleted T cells, or PBMCs came the material, which was cDNA or gDNA.

Per the original methods: It was from reference gene primer amplification that nucleated cell counts were estimated. Using immunoSEQ multiplex PCR, the repertoire was profiled, and TCRdb retains in-frame clones only, with some absent. V, J and clone size are taken as reported in that table, and D and trimming were inferred from the DNA itself. This repertoire shows over 350,000 clones, 80% to 90% found once; its top ten account for 1.4%. The material sequenced was peripheral blood. This sequence was found in a woman aged 25 to 39 with active or convalescent COVID-19.

The CDR3 nucleotides read TGTGCCAGCAGTCGCCGGGACAGCGAGCAGTACTTC. Translation: CASSRRDSEQYF. This sequence joins TRBV6-5 and TRBJ2-7; TRBD1 agrees at 7 bases. Germline V gives CDR1 MNHEY, CDR2 SVGAGI. The CDR3 runs 12 residues. The V and J ends lost 5 bases and 6 bases, in that order; junction bases with no gene match: 4.